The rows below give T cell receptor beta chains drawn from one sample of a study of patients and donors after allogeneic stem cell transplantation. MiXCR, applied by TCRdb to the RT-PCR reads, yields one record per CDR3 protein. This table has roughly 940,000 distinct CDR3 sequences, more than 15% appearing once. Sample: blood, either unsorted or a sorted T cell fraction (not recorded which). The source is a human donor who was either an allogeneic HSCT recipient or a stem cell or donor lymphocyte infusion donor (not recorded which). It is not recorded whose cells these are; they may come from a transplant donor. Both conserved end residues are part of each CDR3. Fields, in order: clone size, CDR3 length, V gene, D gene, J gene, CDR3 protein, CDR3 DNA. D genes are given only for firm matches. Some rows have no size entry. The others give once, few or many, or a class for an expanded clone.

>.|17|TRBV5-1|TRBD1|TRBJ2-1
CASSLAGGQGIYNEQFF
TGCGCCAGCAGCTTGGCCGGAGGACAGGGGATATACAATGAGCAGTTCTTC
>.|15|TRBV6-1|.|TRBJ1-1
CASSAGQTGDTEAFF
TGTGCCAGCAGTGCGGGACAAACCGGAGACACTGAAGCTTTCTTT
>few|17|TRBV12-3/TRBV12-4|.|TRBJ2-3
CASSLLVGTPSTDTQYF
TGTGCCAGCAGTTTGTTAGTAGGGACACCTAGCACAGATACGCAGTATTTT
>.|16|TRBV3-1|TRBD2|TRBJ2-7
CASSQESGSVYYEQYF
TGTGCCAGCAGCCAGGAGAGCGGGAGCGTCTACTACGAGCAGTACTTC
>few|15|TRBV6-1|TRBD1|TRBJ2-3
CASWSQGAPTDTQYF
TGTGCCAGCTGGTCCCAGGGGGCGCCGACAGATACGCAGTATTTT
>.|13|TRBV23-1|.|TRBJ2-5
CASPAGSEETQYF
TGCGCCAGCCCCGCCGGGTCTGAAGAGACCCAGTACTTC
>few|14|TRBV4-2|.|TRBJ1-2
CASSQVEVNYGYTF
TGTGCCAGCAGCCAAGTTGAGGTTAACTATGGCTACACCTTC
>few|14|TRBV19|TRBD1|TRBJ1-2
CASSGDRVPGGYTF
TGTGCCAGTAGCGGGGACAGGGTACCGGGTGGCTACACCTTC
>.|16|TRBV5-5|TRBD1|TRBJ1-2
CASSLGQGSVTGGYTF
TGTGCCAGCAGCCTCGGACAGGGTAGTGTTACGGGTGGCTACACCTTC
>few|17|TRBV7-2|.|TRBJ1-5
CASSPKGGLGHDQPQHF
TGTGCCAGCAGCCCGAAGGGGGGACTGGGGCACGATCAGCCCCAGCATTTT
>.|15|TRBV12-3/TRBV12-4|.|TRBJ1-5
CASSRRDVVNQPQHF
TGTGCCAGCAGCCGCAGGGACGTCGTGAATCAGCCCCAGCATTTT
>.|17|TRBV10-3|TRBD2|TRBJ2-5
CAISEGLAGGVQETQYF
TGTGCCATCAGTGAGGGACTAGCGGGGGGGGTCCAAGAGACCCAGTACTTC
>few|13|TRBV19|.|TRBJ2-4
CASSGDPKNIQYF
TGTGCCAGTAGTGGGGATCCCAAAAACATTCAGTACTTC
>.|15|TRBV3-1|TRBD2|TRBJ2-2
CASRASGANTGELFF
TGTGCCAGCAGAGCTAGCGGGGCCAACACCGGGGAGCTGTTTTTT
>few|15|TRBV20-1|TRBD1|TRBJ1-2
CSANAQGQGNYGYTF
TGCAGTGCAAACGCACAGGGACAGGGAAACTATGGCTACACCTTC
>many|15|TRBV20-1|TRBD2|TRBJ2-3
CSATTSGYSTDTQYF
TGCAGTGCAACCACTAGCGGGTATAGCACAGATACGCAGTATTTT
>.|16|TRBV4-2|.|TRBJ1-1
CASSQDNPGRSTEAFF
TGTGCCAGCAGCCAAGATAATCCAGGGAGGAGCACTGAAGCTTTCTTT
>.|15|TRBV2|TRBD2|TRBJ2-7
CASSVTTSGSYEQYF
TGTGCCAGCAGTGTAACGACTAGCGGGAGTTACGAGCAGTACTTC
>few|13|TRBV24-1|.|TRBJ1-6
CATSDTHNSPLHF
TGTGCCACCAGTGATACTCATAATTCACCCCTCCACTTT
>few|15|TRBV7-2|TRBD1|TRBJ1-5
CASSRSQGAGQPQHF
TGTGCCAGCAGTCGGAGCCAGGGGGCTGGGCAGCCCCAGCATTTT
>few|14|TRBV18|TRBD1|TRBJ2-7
CASSSRQGGYEQYF
TGTGCCAGCTCATCTCGACAGGGCGGGTACGAGCAGTACTTC
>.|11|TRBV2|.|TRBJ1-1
CASSEWGEAFF
TGTGCCAGCAGCGAATGGGGAGAAGCTTTCTTT
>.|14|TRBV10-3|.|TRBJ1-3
CATRQLDVGNTIYF
TGTGCCACCCGTCAATTAGACGTGGGAAACACCATATATTTT
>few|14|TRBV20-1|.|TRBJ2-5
CSARNRDPSRTQYF
TGCAGTGCTAGAAACCGGGACCCCTCGCGGACCCAGTACTTC
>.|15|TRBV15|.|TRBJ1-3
CATSNQQGPGNTIYF
TGTGCCACCAGCAACCAACAGGGTCCGGGAAACACCATATATTTT
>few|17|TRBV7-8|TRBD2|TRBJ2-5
CASSEGTSGRLRETQYF
TGTGCCAGCAGCGAGGGGACTAGCGGGAGATTACGAGAGACCCAGTACTTC
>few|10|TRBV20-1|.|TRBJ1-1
CSARNTEAFF
TGCAGTGCCAGGAACACTGAAGCTTTCTTT
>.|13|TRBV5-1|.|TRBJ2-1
CASSLEPANEQFF
TGCGCCAGCAGCTTGGAACCTGCCAATGAGCAGTTCTTC
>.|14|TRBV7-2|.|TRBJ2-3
CASSVLQAPDTQYF
TGTGCCAGCAGCGTCCTGCAGGCTCCCGATACGCAGTATTTT
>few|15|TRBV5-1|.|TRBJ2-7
CASSPPGSSFYEQYF
TGCGCCAGCAGCCCGCCGGGCAGCTCCTTCTACGAGCAGTACTTC
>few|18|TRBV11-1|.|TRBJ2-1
CASSLAGSGGITYNEQFF
TGTGCCAGCAGCTTAGCGGGCTCGGGCGGGATTACCTACAATGAGCAGTTCTTC
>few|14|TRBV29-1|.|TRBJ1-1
CSVRGALGYTEAFF
TGCAGCGTCCGAGGCGCCTTAGGCTACACTGAAGCTTTCTTT
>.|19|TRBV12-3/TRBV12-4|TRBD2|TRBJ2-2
CASSFPGLAGGPFTGELFF
TGTGCCAGCAGTTTTCCGGGACTAGCGGGAGGGCCTTTCACCGGGGAGCTGTTTTTT
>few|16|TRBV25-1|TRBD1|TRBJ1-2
CASSELIVGQGYGYTF
TGTGCCAGCAGTGAATTAATCGTAGGACAGGGCTATGGCTACACCTTC
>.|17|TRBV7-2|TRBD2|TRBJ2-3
CASSLTPGLAGVDTQYF
TGTGCCAGCAGCTTGACCCCGGGACTAGCGGGGGTAGATACGCAGTATTTT
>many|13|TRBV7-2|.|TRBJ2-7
CASSLDMGGEQYF
TGTGCCAGCAGCTTAGATATGGGCGGCGAGCAGTACTTC
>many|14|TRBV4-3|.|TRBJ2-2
CASSHQRNTGELFF
TGCGCCAGCAGCCATCAAAGAAACACCGGGGAGCTGTTTTTT
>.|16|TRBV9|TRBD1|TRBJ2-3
CASSPWDRAGTDTQYF
TGTGCCAGCAGCCCCTGGGACAGGGCGGGCACAGATACGCAGTATTTT
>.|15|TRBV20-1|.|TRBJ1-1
CSARLSGRLNTEAFF
TGCAGTGCTAGATTGTCTGGGCGGCTGAACACTGAAGCTTTCTTT
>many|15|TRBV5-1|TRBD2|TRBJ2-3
CASSLEPGLADTQYF
TGCGCCAGCAGCTTGGAACCGGGACTAGCAGATACGCAGTATTTT
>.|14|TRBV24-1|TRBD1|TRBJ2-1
CATGRQGDYNEQFF
TGTGCCACGGGAAGACAGGGGGACTACAATGAGCAGTTCTTC
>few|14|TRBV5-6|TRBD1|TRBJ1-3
CASSETGPGNTIYF
TGTGCCAGCAGCGAGACAGGGCCTGGAAACACCATATATTTT
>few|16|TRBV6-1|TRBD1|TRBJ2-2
CASIPDRGQSTGELFF
TGTGCCAGCATCCCGGACAGGGGGCAAAGCACCGGGGAGCTGTTTTTT
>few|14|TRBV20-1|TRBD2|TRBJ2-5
CSAYPLAQEETQYF
TGCAGTGCTTATCCACTAGCGCAGGAAGAGACCCAGTACTTC
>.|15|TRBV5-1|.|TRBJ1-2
CASSLDARGSYGYTF
TGCGCCAGCAGCTTGGATGCCAGGGGAAGCTATGGCTACACCTTC
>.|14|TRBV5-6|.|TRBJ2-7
CASRTSRVAYEQYF
TGTGCCAGCAGAACCTCCAGGGTAGCCTACGAGCAGTACTTC
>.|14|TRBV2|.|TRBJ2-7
CASSDQTTGYEQYF
TGTGCCAGCAGTGATCAGACAACCGGCTACGAGCAGTACTTC
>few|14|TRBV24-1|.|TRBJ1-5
CATSDPGRIHIQHF
TGTGCCACCAGTGACCCCGGGAGGATACATATCCAGCATTTT
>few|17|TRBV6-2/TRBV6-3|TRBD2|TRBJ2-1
CASSYSPSGYSYNEQFF
TGTGCCAGCAGTTACTCGCCTAGCGGATACTCCTACAATGAGCAGTTCTTC
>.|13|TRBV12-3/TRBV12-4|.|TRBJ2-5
CATQQGVGETQYF
TGTGCCACCCAACAGGGAGTGGGAGAGACCCAGTACTTC
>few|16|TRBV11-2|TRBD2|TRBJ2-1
CASSLLAGEVWGEQFF
TGTGCCAGCAGCCTGCTAGCGGGAGAGGTGTGGGGTGAGCAGTTCTTC
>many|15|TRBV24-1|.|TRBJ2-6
CATSVTGSGANVLTF
TGTGCCACCAGTGTCACAGGGTCTGGGGCCAACGTCCTGACTTTC